This record covers a single T cell receptor beta chain. Its specificity is unknown. Multiplex PCR in two rounds served to amplify TCR beta CDR3 from genomic DNA. Specific primers for each TRBV and TRBJ gene were what first-round PCR used. TCRdb reprocessed the multiplex PCR reads with MiXCR, giving one entry per CDR3 protein. The sample carries about 12,000 distinct CDR3 sequences, about 56% recorded once. The data were taken from a study of prognosis after radiotherapy for stage I lung cancer. Study findings and constraints: Stereotactic body radiation therapy was followed by a fall in unique TCR clone counts, with a median of approximately 10,000 versus 7,000.

On two occasions, one at each of two time points, around 6 milliliters of peripheral blood were drawn. CDR1 MNHEY and CDR2 SMNVEV come from the germline V gene (reference sequence). The CDR3 is made up of 13 amino acids. The ends were cut back, 0 bases at V and 9 bases at J, with 10 bases in the middle. This chain links TRBV27 with TRBJ2-3; D tentatively fits TRBD1 or TRBD2 (5 bases each). The clonotype was recovered from a donor over 45 with non-small cell lung cancer. The sequencing here drew on PBMCs, taken before or after stereotactic body radiation therapy (not recorded which). In DNA, the CDR3 is TGTGCCAGCAGTTTATCAGGGGACGGAACGCAGTATTTT. Residues: CASSLSGDGTQYF.